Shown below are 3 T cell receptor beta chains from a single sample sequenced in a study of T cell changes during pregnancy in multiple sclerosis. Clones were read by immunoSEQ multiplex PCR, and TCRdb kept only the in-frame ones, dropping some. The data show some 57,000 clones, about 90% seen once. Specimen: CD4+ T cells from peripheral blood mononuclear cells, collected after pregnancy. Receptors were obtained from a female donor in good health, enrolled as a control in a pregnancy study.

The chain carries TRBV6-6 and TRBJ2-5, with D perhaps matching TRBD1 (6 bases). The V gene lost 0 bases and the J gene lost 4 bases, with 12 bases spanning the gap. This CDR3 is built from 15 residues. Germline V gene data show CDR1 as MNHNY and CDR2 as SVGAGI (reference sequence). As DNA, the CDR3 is TGTGCCAGCAGTTACTCAGGCCAGGGGTCAGAGACCCAGTACTTC. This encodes CASSYSGQGSETQYF.

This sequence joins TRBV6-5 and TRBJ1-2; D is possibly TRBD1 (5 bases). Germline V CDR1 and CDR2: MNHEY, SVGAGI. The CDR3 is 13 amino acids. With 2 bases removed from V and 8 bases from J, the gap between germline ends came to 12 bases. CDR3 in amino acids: CASSYGGAGGYTF. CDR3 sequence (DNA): TGTGCCAGCAGTTACGGAGGGGCCGGGGGCTACACCTTC.

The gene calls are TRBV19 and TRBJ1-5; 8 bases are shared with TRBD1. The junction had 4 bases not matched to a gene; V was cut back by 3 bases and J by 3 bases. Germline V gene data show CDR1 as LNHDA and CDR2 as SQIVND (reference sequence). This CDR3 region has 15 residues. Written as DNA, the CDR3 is TGTGCCAGTAGTATCGGGACAGGTTTCAATCAGCCCCAGCATTTT. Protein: CASSIGTGFNQPQHF.